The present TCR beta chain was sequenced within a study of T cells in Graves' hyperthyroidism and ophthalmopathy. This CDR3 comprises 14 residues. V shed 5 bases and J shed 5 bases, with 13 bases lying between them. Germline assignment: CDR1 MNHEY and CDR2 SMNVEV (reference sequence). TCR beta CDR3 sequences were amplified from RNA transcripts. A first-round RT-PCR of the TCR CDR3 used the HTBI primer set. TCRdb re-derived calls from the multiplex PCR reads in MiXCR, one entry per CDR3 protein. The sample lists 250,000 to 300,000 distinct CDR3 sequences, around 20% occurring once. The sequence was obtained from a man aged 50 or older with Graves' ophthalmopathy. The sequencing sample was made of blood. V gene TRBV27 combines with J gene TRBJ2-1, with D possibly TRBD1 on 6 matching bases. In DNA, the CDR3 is TGTGCCAGCAGTAAACTCGGGACAAACAATGAGCAGTTCTTC. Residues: CASSKLGTNNEQFF.